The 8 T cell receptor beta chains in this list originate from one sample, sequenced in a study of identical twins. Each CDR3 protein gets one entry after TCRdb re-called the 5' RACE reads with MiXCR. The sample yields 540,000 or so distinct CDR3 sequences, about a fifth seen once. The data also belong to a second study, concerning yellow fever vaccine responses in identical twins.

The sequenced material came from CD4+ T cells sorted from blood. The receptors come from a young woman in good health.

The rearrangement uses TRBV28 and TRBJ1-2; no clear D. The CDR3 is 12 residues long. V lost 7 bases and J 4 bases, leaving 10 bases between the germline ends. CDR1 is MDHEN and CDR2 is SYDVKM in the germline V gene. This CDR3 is CASTPASYGYTF. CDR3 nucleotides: TGTGCCAGCACCCCTGCAAGCTATGGCTACACCTTC.

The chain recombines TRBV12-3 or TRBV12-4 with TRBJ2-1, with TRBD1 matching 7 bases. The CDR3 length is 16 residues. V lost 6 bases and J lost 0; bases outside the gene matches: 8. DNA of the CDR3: TGTGCCAGCAGCCACGGACAGGTCAGCTCCTACAATGAGCAGTTCTTC. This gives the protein CASSHGQVSSYNEQFF.

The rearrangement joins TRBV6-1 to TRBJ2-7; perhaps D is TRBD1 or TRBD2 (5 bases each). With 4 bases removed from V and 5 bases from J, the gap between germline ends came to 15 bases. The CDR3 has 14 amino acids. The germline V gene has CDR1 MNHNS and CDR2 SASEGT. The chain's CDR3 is CASSGRPEGHEQYV. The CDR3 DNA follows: TGTGCCAGCAGTGGGCGACCCGAGGGGCACGAGCAGTACGTC.

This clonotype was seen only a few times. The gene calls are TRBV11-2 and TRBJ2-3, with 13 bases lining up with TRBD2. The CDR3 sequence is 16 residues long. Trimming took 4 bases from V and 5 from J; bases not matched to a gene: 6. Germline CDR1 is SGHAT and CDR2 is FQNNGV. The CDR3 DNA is TGTGCCAGCAGCTCAGGGACTAGCGGGACGGGAGATACGCAGTATTTT. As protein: CASSSGTSGTGDTQYF.

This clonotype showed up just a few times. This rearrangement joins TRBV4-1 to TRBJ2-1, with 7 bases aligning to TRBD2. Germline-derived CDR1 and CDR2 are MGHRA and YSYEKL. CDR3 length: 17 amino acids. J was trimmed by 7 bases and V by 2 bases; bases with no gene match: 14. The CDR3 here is CASSQPFSREGLNEQFF. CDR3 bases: TGCGCCAGCAGCCAACCGTTTTCGAGGGAGGGCCTGAATGAGCAGTTCTTC.

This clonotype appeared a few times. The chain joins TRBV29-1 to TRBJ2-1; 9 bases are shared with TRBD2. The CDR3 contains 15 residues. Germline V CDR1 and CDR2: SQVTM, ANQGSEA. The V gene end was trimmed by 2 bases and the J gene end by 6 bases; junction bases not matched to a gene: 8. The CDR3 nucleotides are TGCAGCGTTGAATTTAGCGGGAGATTGCCCAATGAGCAGTTCTTC. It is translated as CSVEFSGRLPNEQFF.

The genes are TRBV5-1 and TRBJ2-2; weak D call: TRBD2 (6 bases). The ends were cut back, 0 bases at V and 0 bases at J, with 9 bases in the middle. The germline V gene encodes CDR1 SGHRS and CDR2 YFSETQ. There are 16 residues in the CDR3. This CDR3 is CASSLALASNTGELFF. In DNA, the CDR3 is TGCGCCAGCAGCTTGGCACTAGCCTCGAACACCGGGGAGCTGTTTTTT.

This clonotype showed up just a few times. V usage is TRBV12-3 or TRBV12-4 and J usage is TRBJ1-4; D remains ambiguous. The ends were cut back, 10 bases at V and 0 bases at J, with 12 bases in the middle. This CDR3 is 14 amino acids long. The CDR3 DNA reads TGTGCCACCAGATTACAGTCAACTAATGAAAAACTGTTTTTT. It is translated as CATRLQSTNEKLFF.